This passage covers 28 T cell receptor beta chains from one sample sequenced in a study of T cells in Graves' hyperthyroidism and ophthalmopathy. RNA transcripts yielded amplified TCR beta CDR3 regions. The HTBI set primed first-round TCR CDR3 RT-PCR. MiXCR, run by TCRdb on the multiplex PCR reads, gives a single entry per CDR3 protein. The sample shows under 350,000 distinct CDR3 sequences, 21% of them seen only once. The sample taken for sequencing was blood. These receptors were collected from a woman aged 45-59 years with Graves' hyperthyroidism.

CDR3 sequence reads: CASRETESRTDTQYF. CDR3 bases: TGTGCCAGCAGGGAGACAGAATCTCGCACAGATACGCAGTATTTT. V usage is TRBV6-1 and J usage is TRBJ2-3; maybe TRBD1 (5 bases). This CDR3 spans 15 amino acids. Germline lookup yields CDR1 MNHNS and CDR2 SASEGT. V was trimmed by 6 bases and J by 1 base, leaving 14 bases between them.

This CDR3 reads CATSRGAGREWSSYNEQYF. The CDR3 DNA is TGTGCCACCAGCAGAGGAGCGGGGCGGGAGTGGAGCTCCTACAATGAGCAGTACTTC. The gene calls are TRBV15 and TRBJ2-1; 7 nucleotides align to TRBD2. The assigned J gene may be wrong: the sequence end matches TRBJ2-7 better. This CDR3 has 19 residues. Germline loops: CDR1 LNHNV, CDR2 YYDKDF (reference sequence).

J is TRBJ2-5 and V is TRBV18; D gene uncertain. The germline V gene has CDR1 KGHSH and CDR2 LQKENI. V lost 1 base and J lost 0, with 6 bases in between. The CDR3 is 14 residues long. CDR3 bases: TGTGCCAGCTCACCACGACTCAACCAAGAGACCCAGTACTTC. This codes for CASSPRLNQETQYF.

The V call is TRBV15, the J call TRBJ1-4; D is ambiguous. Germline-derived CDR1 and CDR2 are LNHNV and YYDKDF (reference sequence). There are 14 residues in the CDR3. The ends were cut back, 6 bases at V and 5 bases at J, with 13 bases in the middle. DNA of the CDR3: TGTGCCACCAGGTTTGGACGGATGAATGAAAAACTGTTTTTT. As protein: CATRFGRMNEKLFF.

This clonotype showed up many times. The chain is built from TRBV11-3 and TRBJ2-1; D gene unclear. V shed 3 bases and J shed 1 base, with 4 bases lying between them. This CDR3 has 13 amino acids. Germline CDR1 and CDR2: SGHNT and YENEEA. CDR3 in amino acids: CASSFHSYNEQFF. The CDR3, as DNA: TGTGCCAGCAGCTTCCATTCCTACAATGAGCAGTTCTTC.

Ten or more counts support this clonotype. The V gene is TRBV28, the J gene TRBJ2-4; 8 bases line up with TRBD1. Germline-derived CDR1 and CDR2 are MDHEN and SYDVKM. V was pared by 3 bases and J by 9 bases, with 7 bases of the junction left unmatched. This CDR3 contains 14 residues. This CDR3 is CASSLAGGEVIQYF. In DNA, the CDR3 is TGTGCCAGCAGTTTGGCAGGGGGCGAAGTCATTCAGTACTTC.

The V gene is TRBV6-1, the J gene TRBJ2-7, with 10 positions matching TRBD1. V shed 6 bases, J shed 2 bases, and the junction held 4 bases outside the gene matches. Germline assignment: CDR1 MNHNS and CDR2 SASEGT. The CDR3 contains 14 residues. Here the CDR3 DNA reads TGTGCCAGCAGGCCGGGACAGGGGACCTACGAGCAGTACTTC. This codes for CASRPGQGTYEQYF.

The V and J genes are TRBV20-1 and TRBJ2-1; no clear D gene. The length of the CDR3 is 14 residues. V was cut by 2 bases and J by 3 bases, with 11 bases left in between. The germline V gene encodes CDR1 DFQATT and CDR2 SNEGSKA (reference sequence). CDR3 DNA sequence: TGCAGTGCTAGAACGGGCACCTTCTACAATGAGCAGTTCTTC. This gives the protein CSARTGTFYNEQFF.

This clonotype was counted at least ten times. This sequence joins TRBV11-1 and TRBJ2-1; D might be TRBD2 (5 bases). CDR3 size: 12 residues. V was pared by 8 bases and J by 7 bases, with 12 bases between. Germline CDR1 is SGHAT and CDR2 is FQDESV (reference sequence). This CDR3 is CASEGPRNEQFF. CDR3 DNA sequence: TGTGCCAGCGAGGGCCCGAGGAATGAGCAGTTCTTC.

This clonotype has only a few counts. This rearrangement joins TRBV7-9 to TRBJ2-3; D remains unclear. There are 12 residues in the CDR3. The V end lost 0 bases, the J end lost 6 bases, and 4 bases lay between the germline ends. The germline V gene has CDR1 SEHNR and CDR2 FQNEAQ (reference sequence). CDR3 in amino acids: CASSLAHDTQYF. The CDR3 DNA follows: TGTGCCAGCAGCTTAGCCCACGATACGCAGTATTTT.

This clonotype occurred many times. CDR3 amino acids: CASSGMGQESGKLFF. The CDR3 nucleotides read TGTGCCAGCAGTGGTATGGGACAGGAAAGTGGAAAACTGTTTTTT. The gene calls are TRBV2 and TRBJ1-4, with 8 bases fitting TRBD1. There are 15 residues in the CDR3. Germline trimming cut 4 bases from V and 10 bases from J; bases unmatched to any gene: 11. Germline V CDR1 and CDR2: SNHLY, FYNNEI.

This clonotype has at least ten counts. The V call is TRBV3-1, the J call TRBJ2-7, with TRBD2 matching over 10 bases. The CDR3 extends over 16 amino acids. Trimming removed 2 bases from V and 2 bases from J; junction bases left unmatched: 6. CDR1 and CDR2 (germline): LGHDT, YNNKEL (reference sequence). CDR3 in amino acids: CASSQSRLAGPYEQYF. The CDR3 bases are TGTGCCAGCAGCCAATCACGACTAGCGGGTCCCTACGAGCAGTACTTC.

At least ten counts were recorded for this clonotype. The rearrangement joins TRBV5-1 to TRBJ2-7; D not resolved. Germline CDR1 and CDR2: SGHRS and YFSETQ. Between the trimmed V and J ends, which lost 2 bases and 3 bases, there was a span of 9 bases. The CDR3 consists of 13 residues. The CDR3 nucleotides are TGCGCCAGCAGCTTAGCTAGGAGCTACGAGCAGTACTTC. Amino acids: CASSLARSYEQYF.

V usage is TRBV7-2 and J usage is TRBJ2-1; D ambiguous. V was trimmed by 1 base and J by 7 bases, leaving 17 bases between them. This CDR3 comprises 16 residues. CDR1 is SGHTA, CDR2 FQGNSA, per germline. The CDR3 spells CASSLGMGWKDNEQFF. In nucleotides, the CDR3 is TGTGCCAGCAGCTTAGGGATGGGGTGGAAGGATAATGAGCAGTTCTTC.

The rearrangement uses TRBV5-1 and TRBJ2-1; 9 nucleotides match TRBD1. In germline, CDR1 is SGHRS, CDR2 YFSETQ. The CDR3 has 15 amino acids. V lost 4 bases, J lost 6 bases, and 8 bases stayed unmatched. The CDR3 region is CASSNSGTGPNEQFF. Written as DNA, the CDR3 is TGCGCCAGCAGCAATTCCGGGACAGGGCCCAATGAGCAGTTCTTC.

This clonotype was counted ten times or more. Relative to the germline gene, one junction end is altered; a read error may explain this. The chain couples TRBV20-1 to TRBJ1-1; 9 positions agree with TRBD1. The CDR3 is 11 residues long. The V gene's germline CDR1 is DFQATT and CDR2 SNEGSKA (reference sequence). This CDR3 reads CSAGQGPRVVF. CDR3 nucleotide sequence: TGCAGTGCCGGACAGGGGCCGCGTGTGGTCTTT.

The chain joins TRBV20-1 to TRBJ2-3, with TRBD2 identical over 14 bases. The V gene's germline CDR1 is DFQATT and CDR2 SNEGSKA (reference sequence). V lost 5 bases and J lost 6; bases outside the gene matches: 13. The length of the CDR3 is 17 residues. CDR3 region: CSAYPGLAGEVRDTQYF. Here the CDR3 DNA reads TGCAGTGCTTATCCGGGACTAGCGGGAGAGGTCCGGGATACGCAGTATTTT.

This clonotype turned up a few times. The CDR3 nucleotides read TGTGCCAGCAGTGATGGGACCTTGACTGGCTACACCTTC. This sequence encodes CASSDGTLTGYTF. The V call is TRBV6-1, the J call TRBJ1-2; a weak D match, TRBD1 (5 bases). The CDR3 loop spans 13 amino acids. Germline values: CDR1 MNHNS, CDR2 SASEGT. The ends were cut back, 3 bases at V and 7 bases at J, with 12 bases in the middle.

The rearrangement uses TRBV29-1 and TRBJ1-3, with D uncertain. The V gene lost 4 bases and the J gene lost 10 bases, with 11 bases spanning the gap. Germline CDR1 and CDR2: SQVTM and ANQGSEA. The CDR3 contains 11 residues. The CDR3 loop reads CSVVSDLTIYF. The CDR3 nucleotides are TGCAGCGTTGTATCGGATTTGACCATATATTTT.

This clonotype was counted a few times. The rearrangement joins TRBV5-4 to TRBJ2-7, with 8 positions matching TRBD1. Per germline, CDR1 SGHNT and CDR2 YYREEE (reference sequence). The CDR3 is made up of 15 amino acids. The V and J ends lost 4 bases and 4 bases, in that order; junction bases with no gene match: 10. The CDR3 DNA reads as TGTGCCAGCAGCCGTTCCGGGACAGGTGATTACGAGCAGTACTTC. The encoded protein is CASSRSGTGDYEQYF.

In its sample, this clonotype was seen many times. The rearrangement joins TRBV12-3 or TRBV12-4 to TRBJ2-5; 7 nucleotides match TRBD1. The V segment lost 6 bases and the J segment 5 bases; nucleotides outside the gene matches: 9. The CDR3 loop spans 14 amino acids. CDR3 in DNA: TGTGCCAGCAGAATAGACAGGGCTAGGGAGACCCAGTACTTC. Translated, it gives CASRIDRARETQYF.

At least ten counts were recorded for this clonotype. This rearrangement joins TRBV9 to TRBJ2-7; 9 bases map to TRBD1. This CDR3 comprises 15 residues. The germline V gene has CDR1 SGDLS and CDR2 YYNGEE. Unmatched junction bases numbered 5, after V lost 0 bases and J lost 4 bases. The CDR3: CASSVDDRGGYEQYF. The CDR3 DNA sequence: TGTGCCAGCAGCGTAGATGACAGGGGGGGGTACGAGCAGTACTTC.

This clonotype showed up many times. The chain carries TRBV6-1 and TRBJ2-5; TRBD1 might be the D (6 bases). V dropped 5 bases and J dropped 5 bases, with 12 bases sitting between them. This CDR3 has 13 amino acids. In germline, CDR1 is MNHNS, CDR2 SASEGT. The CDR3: CASSRTDFETQYF. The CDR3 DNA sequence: TGTGCCAGCAGTAGGACAGATTTTGAGACCCAGTACTTC.

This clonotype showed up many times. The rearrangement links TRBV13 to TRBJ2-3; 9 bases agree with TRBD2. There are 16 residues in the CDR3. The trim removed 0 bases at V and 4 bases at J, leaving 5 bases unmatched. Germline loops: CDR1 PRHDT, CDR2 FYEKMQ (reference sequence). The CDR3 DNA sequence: TGTGCCAGCAGCTTAGGATCTAGCGGGGCCGCAGATACGCAGTATTTT. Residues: CASSLGSSGAADTQYF.

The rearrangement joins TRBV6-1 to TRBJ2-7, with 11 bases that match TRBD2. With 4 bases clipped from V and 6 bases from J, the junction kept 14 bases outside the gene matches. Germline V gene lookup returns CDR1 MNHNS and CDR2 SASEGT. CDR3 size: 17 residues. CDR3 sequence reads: CASSASPLAGVLSEQYF. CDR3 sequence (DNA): TGTGCCAGCAGTGCTTCCCCACTAGCGGGAGTTCTAAGCGAGCAGTACTTC.

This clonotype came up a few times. The CDR3 sequence: CASSVWGQDGSEQYF. CDR3 DNA sequence: TGTGCCAGCAGCGTATGGGGCCAGGACGGTTCCGAGCAGTACTTC. The V gene is TRBV9, the J gene TRBJ2-7; the D gene is possibly TRBD1 (5 bases). The CDR3 has 15 amino acids. In germline, CDR1 is SGDLS, CDR2 YYNGEE. V was trimmed by 1 base and J by 6 bases, leaving 17 bases between them.

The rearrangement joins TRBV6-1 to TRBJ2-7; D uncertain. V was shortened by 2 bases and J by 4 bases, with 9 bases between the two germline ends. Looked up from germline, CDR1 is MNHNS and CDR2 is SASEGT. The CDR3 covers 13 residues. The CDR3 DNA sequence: TGTGCCAGCAGTGAATTCAACGAATACGAGCAGTACTTC. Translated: CASSEFNEYEQYF.

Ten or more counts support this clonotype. CDR3: CASSQVATNEKLFF. In DNA, the CDR3 is TGCGCCAGCAGCCAAGTTGCAACTAATGAAAAACTGTTTTTT. This chain connects TRBV4-1 to TRBJ1-4; D is unclear. V lost 1 base and J 0 bases, leaving 3 bases between the germline ends. CDR3 size: 14 residues. Germline V gene data show CDR1 as MGHRA and CDR2 as YSYEKL.